This is a list of T cell receptor beta chains from one sample in a study of blood T cell repertoires in COVID-19. Repertoires were generated with immunoSEQ multiplex PCR, while TCRdb's copy carries only in-frame clones and drops some. Of approximately 220,000 clones in the sample, around four fifths were seen once. The sample was peripheral blood. Source of these receptors: a woman between 50 and 59 years old with acute or convalescent COVID-19. CDR3s include the opening cysteine and the closing phenylalanine or tryptophan. Fields, in order: J gene, D gene, V gene, CDR3 length, CDR3 protein. A D gene is named only where the DNA matches it firmly.

J: TRBJ1-3; D: TRBD1; V: TRBV19; length: 13; CDR3: CASSPGQGNTIYF
J: TRBJ2-3; D: TRBD2; V: TRBV5-4; length: 15; CDR3: CASRATGLVTDTQYF
J: TRBJ1-6; D: NA; V: TRBV10-3; length: 14; CDR3: CAITDSSYNSPLHF
J: TRBJ2-3; D: TRBD2; V: TRBV9; length: 17; CDR3: CASSVETSGALTDTQYF
J: TRBJ2-7; D: TRBD2; V: TRBV5-1; length: 14; CDR3: CASGKLAGTHEQYF
J: TRBJ2-1; D: NA; V: TRBV3-1/TRBV3-2; length: 13; CDR3: CASSQEEYNEQFF
J: TRBJ1-2; D: NA; V: TRBV6-1; length: 14; CDR3: CASSEGSGPYGYTF
J: TRBJ2-7; D: NA; V: TRBV21-1; length: 16; CDR3: CASGGGTSGTTYEQYF
J: TRBJ1-4; D: NA; V: TRBV3-1/TRBV3-2; length: 14; CDR3: CASSRRGTNEKLFF
J: TRBJ2-1; D: NA; V: TRBV19; length: 14; CDR3: CASSIAETRGEQFF
J: TRBJ2-1; D: TRBD1; V: TRBV6-4; length: 15; CDR3: CASRADRGVYNEQFF
J: TRBJ2-3; D: TRBD2; V: TRBV4-1; length: 17; CDR3: CASSPDRTAGGSDTQYF
J: TRBJ2-3; D: TRBD2; V: TRBV5-1; length: 18; CDR3: CASSAGLAGGLSTDTQYF
J: TRBJ2-7; D: NA; V: TRBV7-3; length: 14; CDR3: CANIRAADSYEQYF
J: TRBJ2-7; D: NA; V: TRBV4-1; length: 15; CDR3: CASSQEDSFSYEQYF
J: TRBJ1-5; D: NA; V: TRBV5-5; length: 17; CDR3: CASSLGPSGDLNQPQHF
J: TRBJ2-1; D: TRBD2; V: TRBV11-3; length: 14; CDR3: CASSPGAGGNEQFF
J: TRBJ2-7; D: NA; V: TRBV19; length: 14; CDR3: CASSMGRGPGEQYF
J: TRBJ2-1; D: TRBD2; V: TRBV27; length: 16; CDR3: CASSFGTSLLYNEQFF
J: TRBJ2-1; D: TRBD2; V: TRBV30; length: 14; CDR3: CAWRGAGGPLEQFF
J: TRBJ1-2; D: NA; V: TRBV7-2; length: 14; CDR3: CASTAPGMGKGYTF
J: TRBJ1-3; D: TRBD1; V: TRBV9; length: 16; CDR3: CASSARDRPTGNTIYF
J: TRBJ1-2; D: NA; V: TRBV27; length: 14; CDR3: CASSLNRAGYGYTF
J: TRBJ2-7; D: TRBD1; V: TRBV5-8; length: 16; CDR3: CASSKLAGTGTYEQYF
J: TRBJ2-7; D: TRBD2; V: TRBV6-2/TRBV6-3; length: 15; CDR3: CASSLAGGPFYEQYF
J: TRBJ2-7; D: NA; V: TRBV3-1/TRBV3-2; length: 14; CDR3: CASSRGRVTYEQYF
J: TRBJ2-2; D: TRBD2; V: TRBV24-1; length: 17; CDR3: CATSPTAGGADTGELFF
J: TRBJ1-1; D: NA; V: TRBV5-1; length: 16; CDR3: CASSLEQGLMNTEAFF
J: TRBJ2-3; D: NA; V: TRBV28; length: 12; CDR3: CASSLGQDTQYF
J: TRBJ2-7; D: NA; V: TRBV6-2/TRBV6-3; length: 14; CDR3: CASSSSSRGNEQYF
J: TRBJ2-7; D: TRBD1; V: TRBV5-6; length: 15; CDR3: CASRRSGTGGYEQYF
J: TRBJ2-3; D: TRBD1; V: TRBV24-1; length: 17; CDR3: CATSDPGTGGVTDTQYF
J: TRBJ1-4; D: NA; V: TRBV5-6; length: 16; CDR3: CASSLQVPRQVEKLFF
J: TRBJ1-2; D: TRBD1; V: TRBV10-3; length: 14; CDR3: CAISEETGGYGYTF
J: TRBJ1-2; D: NA; V: TRBV6-6; length: 14; CDR3: CASRLGREYYGYTF
J: TRBJ2-1; D: NA; V: TRBV27; length: 13; CDR3: CASRKENRNEQFF
J: TRBJ2-7; D: NA; V: TRBV3-1/TRBV3-2; length: 15; CDR3: CASSQGGGDLAEQYF
J: TRBJ2-3; D: TRBD2; V: TRBV5-1; length: 16; CDR3: CASSEGRTSGYDTQYF
J: TRBJ2-7; D: TRBD2; V: TRBV28; length: 18; CDR3: CASSTGTSGRLGSYEQYF
J: TRBJ2-3; D: TRBD2; V: TRBV6-1; length: 15; CDR3: CASSETSGRVDTQYF
J: TRBJ2-1; D: TRBD2; V: TRBV18; length: 15; CDR3: CASSPSSGVYNEQFF
J: TRBJ1-1; D: TRBD1; V: TRBV19; length: 15; CDR3: CASSRDRAPNTEAFF
J: TRBJ1-1; D: TRBD1; V: TRBV5-1; length: 16; CDR3: CASSPASTGLKTEAFF
J: TRBJ1-6; D: TRBD1; V: TRBV19; length: 13; CDR3: CASRGQPNSPLHF
J: TRBJ1-2; D: TRBD1; V: TRBV25-1; length: 14; CDR3: CASSATGGSYGYTF
J: TRBJ2-3; D: TRBD1; V: TRBV9; length: 14; CDR3: CASSLRQGSDTQYF
J: TRBJ2-7; D: NA; V: TRBV11-2; length: 14; CDR3: CASSPPAGSYEQYF
J: TRBJ1-1; D: NA; V: TRBV21-1; length: 20; CDR3: CASSKGRNFGTDAKNTEAFF
J: TRBJ2-1; D: TRBD2; V: TRBV19; length: 15; CDR3: CASSIAGLAGVGQFF
J: TRBJ1-5; D: NA; V: TRBV28; length: 13; CDR3: CASSLTVAQPQHF
J: TRBJ2-1; D: TRBD1; V: TRBV11-3; length: 17; CDR3: CASSHFTGQGLGNEQFF
J: TRBJ2-1; D: TRBD1; V: TRBV27; length: 16; CDR3: CASTSRQGKSYNEQFF
J: TRBJ2-1; D: NA; V: TRBV7-2; length: 16; CDR3: CASSLGAGLVLGEQFF